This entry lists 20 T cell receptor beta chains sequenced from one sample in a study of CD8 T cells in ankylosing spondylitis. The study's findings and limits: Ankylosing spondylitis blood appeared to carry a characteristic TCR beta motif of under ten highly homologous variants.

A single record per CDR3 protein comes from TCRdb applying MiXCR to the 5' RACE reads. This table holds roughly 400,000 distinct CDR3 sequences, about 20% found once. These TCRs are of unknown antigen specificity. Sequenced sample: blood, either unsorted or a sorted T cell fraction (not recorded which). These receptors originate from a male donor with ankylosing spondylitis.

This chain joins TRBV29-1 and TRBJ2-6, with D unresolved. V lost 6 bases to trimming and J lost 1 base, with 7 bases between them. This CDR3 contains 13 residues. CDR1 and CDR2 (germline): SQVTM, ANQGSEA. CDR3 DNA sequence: TGCAGCGTAATTTTATCTGGGGCCAACGTCCTGACTTTC. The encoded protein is CSVILSGANVLTF.

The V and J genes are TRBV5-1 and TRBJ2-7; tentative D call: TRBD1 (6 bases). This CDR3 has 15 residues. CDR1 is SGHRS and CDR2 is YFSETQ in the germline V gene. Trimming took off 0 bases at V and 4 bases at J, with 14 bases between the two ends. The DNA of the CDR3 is TGCGCCAGCAGCTTGGGACAGGACGCACCTTACGAGCAGTACTTC. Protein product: CASSLGQDAPYEQYF.

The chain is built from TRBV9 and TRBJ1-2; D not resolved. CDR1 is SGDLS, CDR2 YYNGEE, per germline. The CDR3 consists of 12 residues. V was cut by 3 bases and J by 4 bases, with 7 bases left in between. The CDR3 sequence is CASSGTFYGYTF. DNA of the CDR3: TGTGCCAGCAGCGGGACGTTCTATGGCTACACCTTC.

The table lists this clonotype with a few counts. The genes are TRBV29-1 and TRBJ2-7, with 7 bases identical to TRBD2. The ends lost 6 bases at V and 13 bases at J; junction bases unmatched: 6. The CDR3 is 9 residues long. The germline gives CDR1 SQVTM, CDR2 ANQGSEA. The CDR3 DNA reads TGCAGCGTCGGGGAGCGGGACTACTTC. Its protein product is CSVGERDYF.

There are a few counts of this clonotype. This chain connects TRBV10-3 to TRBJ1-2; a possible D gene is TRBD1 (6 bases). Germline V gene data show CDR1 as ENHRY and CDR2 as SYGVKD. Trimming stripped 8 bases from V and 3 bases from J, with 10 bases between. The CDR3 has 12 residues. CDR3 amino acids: CAIREGDYGYTF. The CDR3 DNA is TGTGCCATCCGGGAGGGGGACTATGGCTACACCTTC.

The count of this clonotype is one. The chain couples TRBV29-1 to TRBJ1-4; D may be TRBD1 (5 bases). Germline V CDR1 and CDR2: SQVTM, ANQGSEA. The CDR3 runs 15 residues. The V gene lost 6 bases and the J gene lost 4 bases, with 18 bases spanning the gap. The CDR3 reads CSVEALGLGNEKLFF. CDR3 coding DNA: TGCAGCGTGGAGGCACTGGGGCTCGGTAATGAAAAACTGTTTTTT.

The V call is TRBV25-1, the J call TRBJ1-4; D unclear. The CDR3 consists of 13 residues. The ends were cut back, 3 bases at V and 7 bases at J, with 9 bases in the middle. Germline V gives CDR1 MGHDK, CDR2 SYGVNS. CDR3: CASSDRNSEKLFF. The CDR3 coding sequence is TGTGCCAGCAGTGACCGAAACAGTGAAAAACTGTTTTTT.

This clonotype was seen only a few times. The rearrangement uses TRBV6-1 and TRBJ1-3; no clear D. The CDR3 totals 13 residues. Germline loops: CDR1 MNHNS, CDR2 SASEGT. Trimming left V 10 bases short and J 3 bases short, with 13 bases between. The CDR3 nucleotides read TGTGCCACCAGCCGTGGGGATGGAAACACCATATATTTT. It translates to CATSRGDGNTIYF.

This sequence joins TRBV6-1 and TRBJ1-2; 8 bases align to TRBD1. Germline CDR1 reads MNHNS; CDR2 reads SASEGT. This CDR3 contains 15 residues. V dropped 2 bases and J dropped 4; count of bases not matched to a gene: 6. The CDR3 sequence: CASSESGTGVYGYTF. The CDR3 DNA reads TGTGCCAGCAGTGAATCGGGGACAGGAGTCTATGGCTACACCTTC.

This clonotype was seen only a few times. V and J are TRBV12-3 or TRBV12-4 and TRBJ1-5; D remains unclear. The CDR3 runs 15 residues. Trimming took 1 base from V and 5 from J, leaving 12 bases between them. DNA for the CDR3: TGTGCCAGCAGTTTAGGCTTCGGGGTGGATCAGCCCCAGCATTTT. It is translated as CASSLGFGVDQPQHF.

The CDR3 reads CASSEDHSGRAGETQYF. CDR3 coding DNA: TGTGCCAGCAGTGAAGACCATAGCGGGAGGGCCGGAGAGACCCAGTACTTC. This rearrangement joins TRBV2 to TRBJ2-5; TRBD2 aligns across 11 bases. The CDR3 contains 17 residues. Germline loops: CDR1 SNHLY, CDR2 FYNNEI. Losses at the gene ends were 1 base for V and 4 bases for J; bases not matched to a gene: 8.

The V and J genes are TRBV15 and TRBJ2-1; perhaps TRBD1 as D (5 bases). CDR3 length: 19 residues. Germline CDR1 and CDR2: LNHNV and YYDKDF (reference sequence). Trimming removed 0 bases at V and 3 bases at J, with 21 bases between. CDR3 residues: CATSRDYPYQGRGYNEQFF. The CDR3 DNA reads TGTGCCACCAGCAGAGATTACCCATATCAGGGAAGGGGCTACAATGAGCAGTTCTTC.

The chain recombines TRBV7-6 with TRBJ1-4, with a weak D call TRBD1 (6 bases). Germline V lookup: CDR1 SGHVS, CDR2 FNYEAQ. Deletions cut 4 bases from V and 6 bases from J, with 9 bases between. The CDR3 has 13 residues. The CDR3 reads CASSSTGYEKLFF. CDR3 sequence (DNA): TGTGCCAGCAGCTCCACAGGGTATGAAAAACTGTTTTTT.

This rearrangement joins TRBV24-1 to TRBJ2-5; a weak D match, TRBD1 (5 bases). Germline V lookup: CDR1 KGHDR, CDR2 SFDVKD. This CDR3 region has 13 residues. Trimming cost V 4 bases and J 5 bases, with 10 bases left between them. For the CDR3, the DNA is TGTGCCACCAGTGACCCGGACAAGGAGACCCAGTACTTC. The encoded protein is CATSDPDKETQYF.

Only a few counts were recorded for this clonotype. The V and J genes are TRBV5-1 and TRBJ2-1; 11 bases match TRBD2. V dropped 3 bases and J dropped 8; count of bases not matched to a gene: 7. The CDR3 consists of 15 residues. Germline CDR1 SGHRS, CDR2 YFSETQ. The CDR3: CASSSTSGNFYEQFF. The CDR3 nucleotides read TGCGCCAGCAGCTCGACTAGCGGGAATTTTTATGAGCAGTTCTTC.

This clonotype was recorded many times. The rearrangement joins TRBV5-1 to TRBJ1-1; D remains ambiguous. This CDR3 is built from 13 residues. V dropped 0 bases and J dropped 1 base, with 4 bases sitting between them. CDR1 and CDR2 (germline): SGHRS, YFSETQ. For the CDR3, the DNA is TGCGCCAGCAGCTTGGATTCGAACACTGAAGCTTTCTTT. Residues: CASSLDSNTEAFF. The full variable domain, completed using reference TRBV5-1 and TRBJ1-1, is KAGVTQTPRYLIKTRGQQVTLSCSPISGHRSVSWYQQTPGQGLQFLFEYFSETQRNKGNFPGRFSGRQFSNSRSEMNVSTLELGDSALYLCASSLDSNTEAFFGQGTRLTVV.

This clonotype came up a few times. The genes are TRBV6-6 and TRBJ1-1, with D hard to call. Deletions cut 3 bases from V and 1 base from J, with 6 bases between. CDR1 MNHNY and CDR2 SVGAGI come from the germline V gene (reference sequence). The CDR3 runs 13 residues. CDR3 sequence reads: CASSYAGNTEAFF. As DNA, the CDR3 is TGTGCCAGCAGTTATGCGGGGAACACTGAAGCTTTCTTT.

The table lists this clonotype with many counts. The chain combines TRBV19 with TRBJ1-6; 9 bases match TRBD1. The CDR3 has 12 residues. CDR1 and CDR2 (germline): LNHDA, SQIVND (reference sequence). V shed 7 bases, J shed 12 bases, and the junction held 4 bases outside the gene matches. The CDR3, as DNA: TGTGCCAGTACCGGGACAGGGCGACCCCTCCACTTT. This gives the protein CASTGTGRPLHF. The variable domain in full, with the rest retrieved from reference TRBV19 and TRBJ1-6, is DGGITQSPKYLFRKEGQNVTLSCEQNLNHDAMYWYRQDPGQGLRLIYYSQIVNDFQKGDIAEGYSVSREKKESFPLTVTSAQKNPTAFYLCASTGTGRPLHFGNGTRLTVT.

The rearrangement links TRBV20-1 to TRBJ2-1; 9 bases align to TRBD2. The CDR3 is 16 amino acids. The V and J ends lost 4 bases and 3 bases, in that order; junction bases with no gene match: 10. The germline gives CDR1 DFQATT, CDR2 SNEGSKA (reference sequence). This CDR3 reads CSATSLAGADYNEQFF. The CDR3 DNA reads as TGCAGTGCTACCTCCTTAGCGGGAGCGGACTACAATGAGCAGTTCTTC.

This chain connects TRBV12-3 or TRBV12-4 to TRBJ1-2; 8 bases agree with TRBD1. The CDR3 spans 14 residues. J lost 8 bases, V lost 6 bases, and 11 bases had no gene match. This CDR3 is CASRQGQGGFGYTF. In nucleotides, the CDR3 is TGTGCCAGCAGACAAGGACAGGGCGGATTCGGCTACACCTTC.